The next 14 T cell receptor beta chains were all read from a single sample in a study of B cell selection in AIRE deficiency (dated by TCRdb to between 2019 and 2020). CD4+CD25hiCD127low/negative cells were sorted as the regulatory T cell population. Libraries were constructed by the immunoSEQ multiplex PCR assay. TCRdb took this table from immuneACCESS and kept in-frame rearrangements with V and J called. Such tables lack part of the clones; where checked against another copy, unresolved V genes explain under half of the gap, and the rest is unexplained. The sample contains tens of thousands of clones, about 92% of them found a single time. The top ten clones comprise 1.1% of the sample. Source material: CD4+CD25+ Tregs sorted from PBMCs. The receptors stem from a human donor in good health.

V and J are TRBV5-6 and TRBJ2-2, with TRBD2 identical over 8 bases. The V segment lost 2 bases and the J segment 2 bases; nucleotides outside the gene matches: 5. The CDR3 has 16 residues. Germline CDR1 and CDR2: SGHDT and YYEEEE. For the CDR3, the DNA is TGTGCCAGCAGCTTTGTAACTAGCGGAAACACCGGGGAGCTGTTTTTT. As protein: CASSFVTSGNTGELFF.

The rearrangement joins TRBV2 to TRBJ2-7, with 7 bases lining up with TRBD2. V shed 4 bases and J 5 bases; nucleotides not matched to a gene: 14. Germline loops: CDR1 SNHLY, CDR2 FYNNEI. CDR3 length equals 16 residues. DNA of the CDR3: TGTGCCAGCAGTGGGCAGCCTGAGACGGGGGGACACGAGCAGTACTTC. Amino acids: CASSGQPETGGHEQYF.

J is TRBJ1-1 and V is TRBV19; no firm D call. V lost 6 bases and J lost 7, with 12 bases in between. CDR1 is LNHDA, CDR2 SQIVND, per germline (reference sequence). This CDR3 is built from 12 residues. This CDR3 is CASRDGENEAFF. CDR3 DNA sequence: TGTGCCAGTAGGGACGGGGAGAATGAAGCTTTCTTT. Combining the CDR3 with reference TRBV19 and TRBJ1-1 gives the whole variable domain DGGITQSPKYLFRKEGQNVTLSCEQNLNHDAMYWYRQDPGQGLRLIYYSQIVNDFQKGDIAEGYSVSREKKESFPLTVTSAQKNPTAFYLCASRDGENEAFFGQGTRLTVV.

V is TRBV7-2 and J is TRBJ2-7, with a tentative D call TRBD2 (6 bases). This CDR3 has 14 residues. V was trimmed by 5 bases and J by 8 bases, leaving 19 bases between them. Germline V CDR1 and CDR2: SGHTA, FQGNSA. CDR3 residues: CASSPREGEVQQYF. The CDR3 bases are TGTGCCAGCAGCCCACGGGAAGGGGAGGTTCAGCAGTACTTC.

This rearrangement joins TRBV28 to TRBJ2-2; 7 bases are shared with TRBD1. After removal of 2 bases from V and 6 bases from J, the junction contained 9 bases not matched to a gene. The CDR3 length is 16 residues. Per the germline V gene, CDR1 is MDHEN and CDR2 is SYDVKM. The chain's CDR3 is CASSLSRGQRSGELFF. In DNA, the CDR3 is TGTGCCAGCAGTTTAAGTAGGGGGCAGAGGTCCGGGGAGCTGTTTTTT.

The V and J genes are TRBV2 and TRBJ1-6; TRBD1 matches 11 bases. The V segment lost 6 bases and the J segment 6 bases; nucleotides outside the gene matches: 4. CDR3 length equals 15 residues. Germline CDR1 is SNHLY and CDR2 is FYNNEI. The CDR3: CASRDRGLGNSPLHF. The CDR3 nucleotides are TGTGCCAGCAGGGACAGGGGGCTGGGTAATTCACCCCTCCACTTT.

In its sample, this clone was seen once. V gene TRBV27 combines with J gene TRBJ1-1; a weak D match, TRBD1 (6 bases). CDR1 is MNHEY, CDR2 SMNVEV, per germline (reference sequence). The CDR3 contains 19 residues. Deletions cut 2 bases from V and 1 base from J, with 23 bases between. CDR3 protein: CASSLGAEGRGRRNTEAFF. The CDR3 bases are TGTGCCAGCAGTTTAGGGGCCGAGGGCCGGGGGCGTAGGAACACTGAAGCTTTCTTT.

V is TRBV19 and J is TRBJ1-1; no reliable D call. The V end was cut by 3 bases, the J end by 4 bases, with 12 bases between. CDR1 LNHDA and CDR2 SQIVND come from the germline V gene (reference sequence). The CDR3 spans 14 residues. The CDR3 here is CASSMKRRGTEAFF. Written as DNA, the CDR3 is TGTGCCAGTAGTATGAAACGGCGGGGCACTGAAGCTTTCTTT.

The chain couples TRBV27 to TRBJ2-5; no reliable D call. Trimming took off 3 bases at V and 5 bases at J, with 10 bases between the two ends. Germline loops: CDR1 MNHEY, CDR2 SMNVEV (reference sequence). The CDR3 runs 13 residues. The CDR3, as DNA: TGTGCCAGCAGTTTCTCTAGGTTGGAGACCCAGTACTTC. It encodes CASSFSRLETQYF.

The rearrangement links TRBV5-8 to TRBJ1-5; D may be TRBD1 (5 bases). The length of the CDR3 is 15 residues. Per germline, CDR1 SGHTS and CDR2 YDEGEE. Trimming cost V 7 bases and J 3 bases, with 17 bases left between them. CDR3 sequence reads: CASSGLQVPNQPQHF. The CDR3 DNA reads TGTGCCAGCTCGGGGCTTCAGGTCCCCAATCAGCCCCAGCATTTT.

This clone was seen a few times. The rearrangement links TRBV29-1 to TRBJ1-1, with D possibly TRBD1 on 6 matching bases. Germline V gives CDR1 SQVTM, CDR2 ANQGSEA. The CDR3 has 14 residues. V was trimmed by 4 bases and J by 3 bases, leaving 15 bases between them. The CDR3 protein is CSVVRGGLDTEAFF. As DNA, the CDR3 is TGCAGCGTTGTAAGGGGGGGCCTGGACACTGAAGCTTTCTTT.

The CDR3 DNA reads TGTGCCAGCTCACAGCAAGGGAACACCGGGGAGCTGTTTTTT. It yields the protein CASSQQGNTGELFF. The rearrangement joins TRBV18 to TRBJ2-2; D gene unclear. CDR3 length equals 14 residues. V lost 4 bases and J 1 base, leaving 7 bases between the germline ends. Germline V gives CDR1 KGHSH, CDR2 LQKENI.

CDR3 DNA sequence: TGTGCCAGTAGTATGGCTGATAATGGCTACACCTTC. Its protein is CASSMADNGYTF. J is TRBJ1-2 and V is TRBV19; D gene unclear. The germline gives CDR1 LNHDA, CDR2 SQIVND (reference sequence). This CDR3 has 12 residues. V lost 3 bases to trimming and J lost 6 bases, with 8 bases between them.

In its sample, this clone was seen a few times. The CDR3 loop reads CASMRLAYNEQFF. DNA of the CDR3: TGTGCCAGCATGAGGCTAGCCTACAATGAGCAGTTCTTC. The chain employs TRBV27 and TRBJ2-1, with D uncertain. This CDR3 contains 13 residues. Trimming removed 7 bases at V and 2 bases at J, with 9 bases between. Looked up from germline, CDR1 is MNHEY and CDR2 is SMNVEV (reference sequence).